A selection of T cell receptor beta chains follows, all from one sample in a study of OX40 agonist ivuxolimab in advanced cancers. The protocol was immunoSEQ multiplex PCR, while the TCRdb copy is restricted to in-frame clones and leaves out a portion. The data contain tens of thousands of clones, approximately 81% of them singletons. The starting material was CD4+ or CD8+ T cells sorted from blood, obtained in a trial of the OX40 agonist ivuxolimab. The receptors derive from an adult with an advanced solid tumor such as melanoma, head and neck, liver or kidney cancer. The CDR3 runs from the conserved cysteine through the conserved F or W. A D gene is named only where the DNA matches it firmly. Rows give clone size only sometimes, using once, few, many, or a class for an expanded clone.

d_gene,abundance,v_gene,j_gene,CDR3nt,CDR3aa
-,-,TRBV25-1,TRBJ2-1,TGTGCCAGCAGGCCAATCCAGGGTGGGTCCTACAATGAGCAGTTCTTC,CASRPIQGGSYNEQFF
TRBD1,few,TRBV7-6,TRBJ1-5,TGTGCCAGCAGCCTAGGACAGGGGGACGAGCCCCAGCATTTT,CASSLGQGDEPQHF
TRBD1,-,TRBV6-6,TRBJ1-4,TGTGCCAGCAGGGCAAACAGGGGCAAGCCCGAAAAACTGTTTTTT,CASRANRGKPEKLFF
-,-,TRBV6-5,TRBJ1-1,TGTGCCAGCACGGGGGGCAGGGAAGCTTTCTTT,CASTGGREAFF
-,-,TRBV12-5,TRBJ1-2,TGTGCTAGTGGTCAGGACCTAAACTATGGCTACACCTTC,CASGQDLNYGYTF
TRBD2,-,TRBV11-2,TRBJ2-1,TGTGCCAGCAGCTTAGAAGCGGGAGACGAGCAGTTCTTC,CASSLEAGDEQFF
-,-,TRBV11-2,TRBJ2-7,TGTGCCAGCGCTTCTGGGCAGGGATTCTACGAGCAGTACTTC,CASASGQGFYEQYF
-,-,TRBV4-1,TRBJ2-2,TGCGCCAGCAGCCAAGATTTTGCTGCGGGCGGGGAGCTGTTTTTT,CASSQDFAAGGELFF
TRBD2,-,TRBV10-3,TRBJ2-3,TGTGCCATCAGTGACCGCGTAGCGGGGGGCGAAGATACGCAGTATTTT,CAISDRVAGGEDTQYF
TRBD1,-,TRBV19,TRBJ1-2,TGTGCCAGTAGTCGGACGGACAGGGGTAGTAATAACTATGGCTACACCTTC,CASSRTDRGSNNYGYTF
-,-,TRBV2,TRBJ1-2,TGTGCCAGCAGTGAATGGACGGGTCGTAACTATGGCTACACCTTC,CASSEWTGRNYGYTF
TRBD2,-,TRBV27,TRBJ2-4,TGTGCCAGCAGTTTGATCGGGGGGGCCAAAAACATTCAGTACTTC,CASSLIGGAKNIQYF
TRBD1,medium-sized,TRBV28,TRBJ1-5,TGTGCCAGCAGTCCTCGACAGGGGTGGGAGCCCCAGCATTTT,CASSPRQGWEPQHF
-,-,TRBV2,TRBJ2-7,TGTGCCGGCCTCCCTTCGGCAGGGCTCGGCTACGAGCAGTACTTC,CAGLPSAGLGYEQYF
-,-,TRBV27,TRBJ2-3,TGTGCCAGCAGCTTTGAGGGGGGCAGGGGCACGCAGTATTTT,CASSFEGGRGTQYF
-,-,TRBV11-1,TRBJ2-7,TGTGCCAGCAGCTTAGCGCAGGGGCCCTACGAGCAGTACTTC,CASSLAQGPYEQYF
TRBD1,-,TRBV7-9,TRBJ2-7,TGTGCCAGCAGAGGGACAGGACAGGCCTACGAGCAGTACTTC,CASRGTGQAYEQYF